This is a list of T cell receptor beta chains from one sample in a study of shared clonotypes between healthy human individuals. Measured with immunoSEQ multiplex PCR; TCRdb has only the in-frame clones, and not every one. The sample contains roughly 810,000 clones, about 97% of which appear only once. Sequenced input: naive CD8+ T cells sorted from blood. Every receptor here comes from a man younger than 45 in good health. The CDR3 runs from the conserved cysteine through the conserved F or W. D genes are given only for firm matches. The listing skips clone size in some rows; elsewhere it reads once, few, many or a size class.

j_call: TRBJ1-1
clone_size: -
v_call: TRBV23-1
d_call: -
cdr3_aa: CASSRRGRGPLLGFF
cdr3_nt: TGCGCCAGCAGTCGACGGGGCAGGGGCCCTCTACTAGGTTTCTTT

j_call: TRBJ2-7
clone_size: -
v_call: TRBV7-9
d_call: TRBD1
cdr3_aa: CASSLEGATYEQYF
cdr3_nt: TGTGCCAGCAGCTTAGAGGGGGCCACCTACGAGCAGTACTTC

j_call: TRBJ2-3
clone_size: -
v_call: TRBV6-6
d_call: -
cdr3_aa: CASSLVRSGTDTQYF
cdr3_nt: TGTGCCAGCAGTTTAGTGCGGTCGGGCACAGATACGCAGTATTTT

j_call: TRBJ1-3
clone_size: -
v_call: TRBV29-1
d_call: -
cdr3_aa: CSVGGESGNTIYF
cdr3_nt: TGCAGCGTTGGGGGAGAGTCTGGAAACACCATATATTTT

j_call: TRBJ2-1
clone_size: -
v_call: TRBV11-2
d_call: -
cdr3_aa: CASSLVTTGEQFF
cdr3_nt: TGTGCCAGCAGCTTAGTGACGACAGGTGAGCAGTTCTTC

j_call: TRBJ2-5
clone_size: once
v_call: TRBV6-5
d_call: -
cdr3_aa: CASSYSTLETQYF
cdr3_nt: TGTGCCAGCAGTTACTCGACCTTAGAGACCCAGTACTTC

j_call: TRBJ2-5
clone_size: once
v_call: TRBV29-1
d_call: TRBD2
cdr3_aa: CSVELAGGPEETQYF
cdr3_nt: TGCAGCGTTGAACTAGCGGGAGGGCCTGAAGAGACCCAGTACTTC

j_call: TRBJ2-3
clone_size: -
v_call: TRBV27
d_call: -
cdr3_aa: CASYIRGSSTDTQYF
cdr3_nt: TGTGCCAGCTACATCCGGGGTTCTAGCACAGATACGCAGTATTTT

j_call: TRBJ2-7
clone_size: -
v_call: TRBV6-6
d_call: -
cdr3_aa: CASSYARQRSYEQYF
cdr3_nt: TGTGCCAGCAGTTACGCAAGGCAAAGGTCCTACGAGCAGTACTTC

j_call: TRBJ1-5
clone_size: once
v_call: TRBV28
d_call: TRBD1
cdr3_aa: CASSLGQGQGEPQHF
cdr3_nt: TGTGCCAGCAGTTTAGGGCAGGGACAGGGTGAGCCCCAGCATTTT

j_call: TRBJ2-1
clone_size: few
v_call: TRBV19
d_call: TRBD2
cdr3_aa: CASSISGGGEQFF
cdr3_nt: TGTGCCAGTAGTATCTCTGGGGGGGGTGAGCAGTTCTTC

j_call: TRBJ2-1
clone_size: -
v_call: TRBV5-4
d_call: TRBD1
cdr3_aa: CASSFDRGYNEQFF
cdr3_nt: TGTGCCAGCAGCTTCGACAGGGGTTACAATGAGCAGTTCTTC

j_call: TRBJ2-1
clone_size: -
v_call: TRBV11-2
d_call: -
cdr3_aa: CASSLDAGNSYNEQFF
cdr3_nt: TGTGCCAGCAGCTTAGATGCGGGTAACTCCTACAATGAGCAGTTCTTC

j_call: TRBJ2-2
clone_size: -
v_call: TRBV2
d_call: -
cdr3_aa: CASSYTGELFF
cdr3_nt: TGTGCCAGCAGCTACACCGGGGAGCTGTTTTTT

j_call: TRBJ2-7
clone_size: -
v_call: TRBV29-1
d_call: TRBD2
cdr3_aa: CSVEGTRSEQYF
cdr3_nt: TGCAGCGTTGAAGGGACTAGGTCCGAGCAGTACTTC

j_call: TRBJ2-2
clone_size: -
v_call: TRBV7-9
d_call: -
cdr3_aa: CASSQKDKNTGELFF
cdr3_nt: TGTGCCAGCAGCCAAAAAGACAAAAACACCGGGGAGCTGTTTTTT

j_call: TRBJ1-2
clone_size: -
v_call: TRBV30
d_call: -
cdr3_aa: CAWSVIGGSGYTF
cdr3_nt: TGTGCCTGGAGTGTTATCGGGGGCAGTGGCTACACCTTC

j_call: TRBJ2-1
clone_size: -
v_call: TRBV4-3
d_call: TRBD1
cdr3_aa: CASSQGTGQGNEQFF
cdr3_nt: TGCGCCAGCAGCCAAGGGACGGGACAGGGCAATGAGCAGTTCTTC

j_call: TRBJ2-7
clone_size: -
v_call: TRBV14
d_call: -
cdr3_aa: CASSQGVGLPLDEQYF
cdr3_nt: TGTGCCAGCAGCCAAGGTGTAGGGCTCCCGCTGGACGAGCAGTACTTC

j_call: TRBJ2-1
clone_size: -
v_call: TRBV9
d_call: -
cdr3_aa: CASSFGTFYNEQFF
cdr3_nt: TGTGCCAGCAGCTTCGGGACGTTCTACAATGAGCAGTTCTTC

j_call: TRBJ2-1
clone_size: -
v_call: TRBV27
d_call: -
cdr3_aa: CASSLGFVQFF
cdr3_nt: TGTGCCAGCAGTTTAGGGTTTGTGCAGTTCTTC

j_call: TRBJ1-5
clone_size: -
v_call: TRBV28
d_call: -
cdr3_aa: CAGDHRDTKSNQPQHF
cdr3_nt: TGTGCCGGGGATCACCGGGACACCAAAAGCAATCAGCCCCAGCATTTT

j_call: TRBJ2-1
clone_size: -
v_call: TRBV7-9
d_call: TRBD2
cdr3_aa: CASRGLEDEQFF
cdr3_nt: TGTGCCAGCAGGGGACTAGAGGATGAGCAGTTCTTC

j_call: TRBJ2-7
clone_size: -
v_call: TRBV19
d_call: -
cdr3_aa: CASSIEDGYEQYF
cdr3_nt: TGTGCCAGTAGTATAGAAGACGGCTACGAGCAGTACTTC

j_call: TRBJ2-7
clone_size: -
v_call: TRBV11-2
d_call: TRBD1
cdr3_aa: CASSPGQGQTYEQYF
cdr3_nt: TGTGCCAGCAGTCCTGGACAGGGGCAGACCTACGAGCAGTACTTC

j_call: TRBJ2-2
clone_size: -
v_call: TRBV27
d_call: TRBD1
cdr3_aa: CASSFLGQWNTGELFF
cdr3_nt: TGTGCCAGCAGTTTCTTGGGACAGTGGAACACCGGGGAGCTGTTTTTT

j_call: TRBJ2-7
clone_size: -
v_call: TRBV5-4
d_call: -
cdr3_aa: CASSPTAGRGRNYEQYF
cdr3_nt: TGTGCCAGCAGCCCGACGGCAGGTAGGGGACGTAACTACGAGCAGTACTTC

j_call: TRBJ1-2
clone_size: -
v_call: TRBV7-9
d_call: TRBD1
cdr3_aa: CASSLARLGTVLNYGYTF
cdr3_nt: TGTGCCAGCAGCTTAGCCAGACTAGGGACAGTCCTTAACTATGGCTACACCTTC

j_call: TRBJ2-1
clone_size: -
v_call: TRBV13
d_call: -
cdr3_aa: CASSPQALGPHEQFF
cdr3_nt: TGTGCCAGCAGTCCGCAGGCATTAGGGCCGCATGAGCAGTTCTTC

j_call: TRBJ2-7
clone_size: -
v_call: TRBV25-1
d_call: -
cdr3_aa: CASRENRAAREQYF
cdr3_nt: TGTGCCAGCAGGGAAAACAGGGCAGCTCGCGAGCAGTACTTC

j_call: TRBJ2-7
clone_size: -
v_call: TRBV19
d_call: -
cdr3_aa: CASSIGPTEAYEQYF
cdr3_nt: TGTGCCAGTAGTATCGGCCCCACGGAGGCCTACGAGCAGTACTTC

j_call: TRBJ1-1
clone_size: -
v_call: TRBV7-2
d_call: TRBD1
cdr3_aa: CASTLGDRGRKDTEAFF
cdr3_nt: TGTGCCAGCACATTGGGGGACAGGGGGCGCAAGGACACTGAAGCTTTCTTT

j_call: TRBJ2-1
clone_size: -
v_call: TRBV4-3
d_call: TRBD2
cdr3_aa: CASSQDRLAGYNEQFF
cdr3_nt: TGCGCCAGCAGCCAAGATAGACTAGCTGGATACAATGAGCAGTTCTTC

j_call: TRBJ2-1
clone_size: -
v_call: TRBV5-5
d_call: TRBD2
cdr3_aa: CASSLVAGGYNEQFF
cdr3_nt: TGTGCCAGCAGCTTGGTAGCGGGAGGCTACAATGAGCAGTTCTTC

j_call: TRBJ2-7
clone_size: -
v_call: TRBV5-1
d_call: TRBD2
cdr3_aa: CASSSLAGSYEQYF
cdr3_nt: TGCGCCAGCAGCTCACTAGCGGGCTCCTACGAGCAGTACTTC

j_call: TRBJ2-7
clone_size: -
v_call: TRBV5-4
d_call: TRBD1
cdr3_aa: CASSLGARGLDEQYF
cdr3_nt: TGTGCCAGCAGCTTGGGGGCCAGGGGGCTCGACGAGCAGTACTTC

j_call: TRBJ2-1
clone_size: -
v_call: TRBV27
d_call: TRBD2
cdr3_aa: CASRQGLPLYNEQFF
cdr3_nt: TGTGCCAGCAGGCAGGGACTACCCCTCTACAATGAGCAGTTCTTC

j_call: TRBJ1-1
clone_size: -
v_call: TRBV19
d_call: TRBD1
cdr3_aa: CASSGTGHTEAFF
cdr3_nt: TGTGCCAGTAGTGGGACAGGGCACACTGAAGCTTTCTTT

j_call: TRBJ2-5
clone_size: -
v_call: TRBV7-9
d_call: TRBD2
cdr3_aa: CASSPRTSQETQYF
cdr3_nt: TGTGCCAGCAGCCCTCGGACTAGTCAAGAGACCCAGTACTTC

j_call: TRBJ1-5
clone_size: -
v_call: TRBV7-9
d_call: TRBD1
cdr3_aa: CASSQSTGGDQPQHF
cdr3_nt: TGTGCCAGCAGCCAATCGACAGGGGGGGATCAGCCCCAGCATTTT

j_call: TRBJ2-3
clone_size: -
v_call: TRBV2
d_call: TRBD1
cdr3_aa: CASTPGQGRSPDTQYF
cdr3_nt: TGTGCCAGCACCCCGGGACAGGGTAGGAGTCCAGATACGCAGTATTTT

j_call: TRBJ1-1
clone_size: -
v_call: TRBV14
d_call: -
cdr3_aa: CASSQASQMGPFF
cdr3_nt: TGTGCCAGCAGCCAAGCATCGCAGATGGGTCCTTTCTTT

j_call: TRBJ1-5
clone_size: -
v_call: TRBV10-3
d_call: -
cdr3_aa: CAISAANQPQHF
cdr3_nt: TGTGCCATCAGTGCGGCCAATCAGCCCCAGCATTTT

j_call: TRBJ2-7
clone_size: -
v_call: TRBV15
d_call: -
cdr3_aa: CATSREGVHYEQYF
cdr3_nt: TGTGCCACCAGCAGAGAGGGGGTTCACTACGAGCAGTACTTC

j_call: TRBJ2-7
clone_size: -
v_call: TRBV9
d_call: TRBD2
cdr3_aa: CASSGSGRPYEQYF
cdr3_nt: TGTGCCAGCAGCGGCAGCGGGAGGCCCTACGAGCAGTACTTC

j_call: TRBJ2-5
clone_size: -
v_call: TRBV5-8
d_call: -
cdr3_aa: CASSLYEQETQYF
cdr3_nt: TGTGCCAGCAGCTTATACGAGCAAGAGACCCAGTACTTC

j_call: TRBJ2-2
clone_size: -
v_call: TRBV5-6
d_call: TRBD2
cdr3_aa: CASNRRKGLAVSPGELFF
cdr3_nt: TGTGCCAGCAACCGACGAAAAGGACTAGCGGTGTCACCCGGGGAGCTGTTTTTT

j_call: TRBJ2-1
clone_size: -
v_call: TRBV7-6
d_call: TRBD2
cdr3_aa: CASSVSPTGTSGREVHTHEQFF
cdr3_nt: TGTGCCAGCAGCGTATCACCCACCGGGACTAGCGGGAGGGAGGTCCACACCCATGAGCAGTTCTTC

j_call: TRBJ2-7
clone_size: -
v_call: TRBV6-5
d_call: -
cdr3_aa: CASTPGGNEQYF
cdr3_nt: TGTGCCAGCACTCCAGGGGGGAACGAGCAGTACTTC

j_call: TRBJ2-3
clone_size: -
v_call: TRBV4-1
d_call: -
cdr3_aa: CASSQRGDTQYF
cdr3_nt: TGCGCCAGCAGCCAAAGAGGAGATACGCAGTATTTT